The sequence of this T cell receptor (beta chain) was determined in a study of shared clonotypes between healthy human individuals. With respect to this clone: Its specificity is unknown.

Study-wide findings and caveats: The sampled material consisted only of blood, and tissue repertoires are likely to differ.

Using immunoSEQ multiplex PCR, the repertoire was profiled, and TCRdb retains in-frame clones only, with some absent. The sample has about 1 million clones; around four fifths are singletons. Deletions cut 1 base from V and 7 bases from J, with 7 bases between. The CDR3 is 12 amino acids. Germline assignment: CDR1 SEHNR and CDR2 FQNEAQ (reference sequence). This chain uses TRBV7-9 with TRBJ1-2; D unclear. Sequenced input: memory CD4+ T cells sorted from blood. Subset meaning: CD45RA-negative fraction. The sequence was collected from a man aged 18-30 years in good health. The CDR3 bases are TGTGCCAGCAGCTTAGTTCTGAGTGGCTACACCTTC. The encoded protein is CASSLVLSGYTF.